These 19 T cell receptor beta chains were all obtained from the same sample, sequenced in a study of blood T cell repertoires in COVID-19. Some clones are missing from TCRdb's copy, which holds only in-frame ones; the method was immunoSEQ multiplex PCR. Altogether tens of thousands of clones are present, 80% to 85% being singletons, with the ten largest covering around 1.4%. The sequenced sample consisted of peripheral blood. Receptor source: a man in his forties or fifties with acute or convalescent COVID-19.

The V and J genes are TRBV24-1 and TRBJ2-5, with 9 bases fitting TRBD2. This CDR3 contains 14 residues. Trimming removed 9 bases from V and 5 bases from J; junction bases left unmatched: 9. Germline V gives CDR1 KGHDR, CDR2 SFDVKD. The CDR3 loop reads CATGYAGGLETQYF. In nucleotides, the CDR3 is TGTGCCACCGGCTATGCGGGGGGGCTGGAGACCCAGTACTTC.

The chain is built from TRBV12-3 or TRBV12-4 and TRBJ2-2, with 7 nucleotides matching TRBD2. The CDR3 length is 13 residues. Losses at the gene ends were 6 bases for V and 5 bases for J; bases not matched to a gene: 3. The CDR3 DNA sequence: TGTGCCAGCAGATCAGCGGGGACCGGGGAGCTGTTTTTT. Translated, it gives CASRSAGTGELFF.

This rearrangement joins TRBV6-6 to TRBJ1-2, with a possible D match to TRBD1 (6 bases). Germline lookup yields CDR1 MNHNY and CDR2 SVGAGI (reference sequence). Trimming cost V 2 bases and J 6 bases, with 13 bases left between them. The CDR3 has 14 amino acids. In DNA, the CDR3 is TGTGCCAGCAGTTACCGCCCACAGGGAGATGGCTACACCTTC. This codes for CASSYRPQGDGYTF.

The genes are TRBV29-1 and TRBJ2-1, with 8 nucleotides matching TRBD1. The CDR3 length is 13 residues. Germline V CDR1 and CDR2: SQVTM, ANQGSEA. Trimming cost V 4 bases and J 3 bases; bases outside gene matches: 2. This chain's CDR3 is CSVGTGYYNEQFF. CDR3 nucleotides: TGCAGCGTTGGGACAGGGTACTACAATGAGCAGTTCTTC.

The chain is built from TRBV9 and TRBJ1-4; D is uncertain. The ends were cut back, 0 bases at V and 8 bases at J, with 8 bases in the middle. The length of the CDR3 is 13 residues. Germline V lookup: CDR1 SGDLS, CDR2 YYNGEE. As DNA, the CDR3 is TGTGCCAGCAGCGTAGGTGGGCGCGAAAAACTGTTTTTT. It yields the protein CASSVGGREKLFF.

The chain joins TRBV11-2 to TRBJ2-1; D is ambiguous. Germline V gene data show CDR1 as SGHAT and CDR2 as FQNNGV. Trimming shortened V by 1 base and J by 3 bases, and 7 bases separated the two germline ends. The CDR3 spans 14 residues. The CDR3 region is CASSLVPLYNEQFF. The CDR3 DNA follows: TGTGCCAGCAGCTTAGTTCCTCTCTACAATGAGCAGTTCTTC. The full variable domain, in which reference TRBV11-2 and TRBJ2-1 provide the parts outside the CDR3, is EAGVAQSPRYKIIEKRQSVAFWCNPISGHATLYWYQQILGQGPKLLIQFQNNGVVDDSQLPKDRFSAERLKGVDSTLKIQPAKLEDSAVYLCASSLVPLYNEQFFGPGTRLTVL.

This clone was seen more than once but under ten times. The gene calls are TRBV6-2 or TRBV6-3 and TRBJ2-3, with 7 bases lining up with TRBD2. Trimming removed 5 bases from V and 2 bases from J; junction bases left unmatched: 7. Germline loops: CDR1 MNHEY, CDR2 SVGEGT. The CDR3 contains 15 residues. For the CDR3, the DNA is TGTGCCAGCAGTCTTAGCGGGCTCTCCACAGATACGCAGTATTTT. Its translation is CASSLSGLSTDTQYF.

The V call is TRBV4-2, the J call TRBJ1-2, with D unresolved. The V end was cut by 0 bases, the J end by 7 bases, with 9 bases between. The CDR3 totals 13 residues. Germline loops: CDR1 LGHNA, CDR2 YNFKEQ. The CDR3 coding sequence is TGTGCCAGCAGCCAAGAGCTCCTCGGTGGCTACACCTTC. The encoded protein is CASSQELLGGYTF.

The chain joins TRBV28 to TRBJ2-5; tentative D call: TRBD2 (6 bases). The CDR3 spans 17 residues. The germline V gene encodes CDR1 MDHEN and CDR2 SYDVKM. Trimming cost V 2 bases and J 4 bases, with 20 bases left between them. CDR3 protein: CASSLDQPGKEGETQYF. DNA for the CDR3: TGTGCCAGCAGTTTAGACCAACCAGGGAAGGAGGGAGAGACCCAGTACTTC. The variable domain in full, completed from reference TRBV28 and TRBJ2-5, reads DVKVTQSSRYLVKRTGEKVFLECVQDMDHENMFWYRQDPGLGLRLIYFSYDVKMKEKGDIPEGYSVSREKKERFSLILESASTNQTSMYLCASSLDQPGKEGETQYFGPGTRLLVL.

The chain employs TRBV5-5 and TRBJ2-3, with D possibly being TRBD2 (5 bases). CDR1 and CDR2 from the germline V gene are SGHKS and YYEKEE (reference sequence). V was pared by 0 bases and J by 6 bases, with 17 bases between. The CDR3 runs to 16 residues. CDR3 nucleotides: TGTGCCAGCAGCTTGGAAGGACTCTTAACGGGGGATACGCAGTATTTT. Its translation: CASSLEGLLTGDTQYF.

The chain links TRBV6-5 to TRBJ1-4; 12 bases map to TRBD1. The CDR3 covers 14 residues. Germline V gene sequence: CDR1 MNHEY, CDR2 SVGAGI. V was clipped by 10 bases and J by 8 bases; unmatched bases: 8. The CDR3 DNA sequence: TGTGCCACCCGGGACAGGGGGCGCGGGGAAAAACTGTTTTTT. The encoded protein is CATRDRGRGEKLFF.

J is TRBJ2-3 and V is TRBV6-2 or TRBV6-3; 12 bases match TRBD2. Germline CDR1 MNHEY, CDR2 SVGEGT. J gave up 2 bases and V 5 bases, and 2 bases lay outside the gene matches. The CDR3 is 15 amino acids. DNA of the CDR3: TGTGCCAGCAGTGGACTAGCGGGATACACAGATACGCAGTATTTT. Translated, it gives CASSGLAGYTDTQYF.

CDR3 region: CASRRTPGYGYTF. The DNA of the CDR3 is TGTGCCAGCAGGCGTACTCCGGGGTATGGCTACACCTTC. The chain employs TRBV7-2 and TRBJ1-2; no reliable D call. The germline V gene has CDR1 SGHTA and CDR2 FQGNSA. Trimming stripped 6 bases from V and 5 bases from J, with 13 bases between. The CDR3 length is 13 residues.

The chain uses TRBV6-2 or TRBV6-3 and TRBJ2-2, with D possibly being TRBD1 (6 bases). CDR3 length equals 17 residues. V gave up 3 bases and J gave up 7 bases, with 21 bases separating them. In germline, CDR1 is MNHEY, CDR2 SVGEGT. The CDR3 DNA is TGTGCCAGCAGTTATACAGGGATAATTACCCGGGTCGGGGAGCTGTTTTTT. Its protein is CASSYTGIITRVGELFF.

This clone was seen just once. The chain uses TRBV28 and TRBJ2-6; D is perhaps TRBD2 (7 bases). Germline lookup yields CDR1 MDHEN and CDR2 SYDVKM. The CDR3 consists of 16 residues. The germline V and J ends were trimmed by 8 bases and 0 bases, with 14 bases remaining between them. The CDR3 region is CASRGGGPSGANVLTF. The CDR3, as DNA: TGTGCCAGCCGCGGGGGCGGACCCTCTGGGGCCAACGTCCTGACTTTC.

V and J are TRBV30 and TRBJ2-1, with 12 nucleotides matching TRBD2. CDR3 length: 16 residues. Germline CDR1 reads GTSNPN; CDR2 reads SVGIG (reference sequence). After removal of 4 bases from V and 8 bases from J, the junction contained 12 bases not matched to a gene. CDR3 amino acids: CAWTDPLAGGRDEQFF. The CDR3 nucleotides are TGTGCCTGGACCGACCCGCTAGCGGGGGGGCGCGATGAGCAGTTCTTC.

V and J are TRBV7-9 and TRBJ2-5; D remains ambiguous. This CDR3 comprises 14 residues. Germline V gives CDR1 SEHNR, CDR2 FQNEAQ (reference sequence). Between the trimmed V and J ends, which lost 1 base and 7 bases, there was a span of 13 bases. CDR3 loop: CASSLDTSKMTQYF. The CDR3 DNA reads as TGTGCCAGCAGCTTAGACACATCCAAGATGACCCAGTACTTC.

This chain joins TRBV7-2 and TRBJ2-3; TRBD2 agrees at 9 bases. With V trimmed by 3 bases and J by 0 bases, 4 bases remained unmatched. Germline values: CDR1 SGHTA, CDR2 FQGNSA. The CDR3 runs to 16 residues. The CDR3 is CASSFPLAGSTDTQYF. DNA for the CDR3: TGTGCCAGCAGCTTCCCCCTAGCGGGGAGCACAGATACGCAGTATTTT.

This chain links TRBV19 with TRBJ1-5, with 10 bases fitting TRBD1. CDR1 is LNHDA, CDR2 SQIVND, per germline (reference sequence). With 10 bases clipped from V and 2 bases from J, the junction kept 11 bases outside the gene matches. CDR3 length: 16 residues. This CDR3 reads CATSGGDRGRNQPQHF. The CDR3 bases are TGTGCCACCTCAGGAGGGGACAGGGGACGCAATCAGCCCCAGCATTTT.